This T cell receptor (beta chain) was sequenced for a study of response to subunit inactivated influenza vaccine (dated by TCRdb to the late 2010s). Regarding the research as a whole: Deep quantitative T cell receptor repertoire profiling was used in the study to track responses to a trivalent subunit inactivated influenza vaccine. Overall study results and their limits: It was suggested by the authors that each seasonal influenza vaccination may recruit only a limited number of new T cells.

The library was prepared using RT-PCR. Data came from an Illumina HiSeq 2500. TCRdb reprocessed the public reads (quality trimming at Q25 with fastp, clone calling with MiXCR) and kept in-frame beta chains. Merged by CDR3 protein, the rows form single entries marked with the most common genes and DNA. The sample profile shows 500,000 to 600,000 distinct CDR3 sequences; around 8% of them were found once. The biggest ten clones account for 10% to 15% of the sample. This clonotype was recorded a few times. The antigen it recognizes is unknown. No per-base quality is available; no much larger clone lies one base away. For this chain, trimming is 4 bases at the V end and 5 bases at the J end, and the number of junction bases without a gene match is 9. Including the terminal cysteine and phenylalanine, the CDR3 comprises 16 residues. Solely the CDR3 DNA is kept, with 48 bases framed from the first base. Reading the germline V gene gives CDR1 LGHNA and CDR2 YSLEER.

This receptor was identified in a man between 50 and 75 years old who received an inactivated influenza vaccine. Donor details come from another sample of the same person, matched by shared clones. The V and J segments used are TRBV4-3 and TRBJ2-3, with 10 bases in between that match TRBD2. The sequenced sample was PBMCs from blood, obtained roughly 24 months after vaccination. At the DNA level, the sequence is TGCGCCAGCAGCCGTGGGAGGGCTAGCGGGGGAGATACGCAGTATTTT. It codes for CASSRGRASGGDTQYF.